Each of the 9 T cell receptor beta chains below was sequenced from the same sample in a study of graft-versus-host responses after intestinal transplantation. Sequencing was performed with immunoSEQ multiplex PCR; in TCRdb, only in-frame clones are kept and a portion is missing. The sample holds about 30,000 clones, about 92% seen once. Material: PBMCs, obtained roughly 62 days after intestinal transplant. Receptors were obtained from a human patient who received an intestinal transplant, so some T cells may come from the graft donor.

The gene calls are TRBV5-4 and TRBJ1-1; weak D call: TRBD1 (6 bases). Germline V CDR1 and CDR2: SGHNT, YYREEE (reference sequence). The CDR3 is made up of 13 amino acids. V lost 10 bases, J lost 6 bases, and 19 bases lay in between. The CDR3 DNA sequence: TGTGCCGTGGTCATACAGGGAACGGCTGAAGCTTTCTTT. It encodes CAVVIQGTAEAFF.

This sequence joins TRBV9 and TRBJ2-5, with 10 bases matching TRBD2. Germline values: CDR1 SGDLS, CDR2 YYNGEE. This CDR3 contains 18 residues. J gave up 0 bases and V 4 bases, and 12 bases lay outside the gene matches. The CDR3 DNA reads as TGTGCCAGCAGCACCCGGACTAGCGGTAATATATACCAAGAGACCCAGTACTTC. Translated, it gives CASSTRTSGNIYQETQYF.

The chain joins TRBV4-1 to TRBJ1-2; D remains unclear. This CDR3 comprises 13 residues. Germline CDR1 MGHRA, CDR2 YSYEKL. The V gene lost 0 bases and the J gene lost 4 bases, with 6 bases spanning the gap. This CDR3 reads CASSQETAYGYTF. CDR3 nucleotides: TGCGCCAGCAGCCAAGAGACGGCCTATGGCTACACCTTC.

The J gene is TRBJ1-2, the V gene TRBV4-1; unclear D gene. The CDR3 runs 13 residues. CDR1 is MGHRA, CDR2 YSYEKL, per germline. V gave up 4 bases and J gave up 7 bases, with 13 bases separating them. The CDR3 DNA sequence: TGCGCCAGCAGCCTAAATACAGCCACTGGCTACACCTTC. Its translation is CASSLNTATGYTF.

V and J are TRBV27 and TRBJ1-5; 7 bases align to TRBD1. The CDR3 runs 14 residues. CDR1 MNHEY and CDR2 SMNVEV come from the germline V gene (reference sequence). Trimming removed 5 bases from V and 3 bases from J; junction bases left unmatched: 4. DNA of the CDR3: TGTGCCAGCAGTCCACAGGGGTTCAATCAGCCCCAGCATTTT. Residues: CASSPQGFNQPQHF.

DNA of the CDR3: TGCGCCAGCAGCCATATCGGGGAGACCCAGTACTTC. This encodes CASSHIGETQYF. V gene TRBV4-1 combines with J gene TRBJ2-5; no reliable D call. The CDR3 contains 12 residues. The V and J ends lost 3 bases and 5 bases respectively, with 7 bases between them. The germline gives CDR1 MGHRA, CDR2 YSYEKL.

The chain uses TRBV14 and TRBJ2-1, with 8 bases lining up with TRBD2. The CDR3 is made up of 17 amino acids. Germline CDR1 SGHDN, CDR2 FVKESK. V shed 1 base and J 0 bases; nucleotides not matched to a gene: 5. This CDR3 reads CASSQGGGGNSYNEQFF. DNA of the CDR3: TGTGCCAGCAGCCAAGGGGGCGGGGGGAACTCCTACAATGAGCAGTTCTTC.

The chain has TRBV7-9 and TRBJ1-1, with D uncertain. Trimming took 4 bases from V and 3 from J, leaving 15 bases between them. Germline CDR1 SEHNR, CDR2 FQNEAQ (reference sequence). The CDR3 has 15 residues. The CDR3 spells CASSYEIGFDTEAFF. Here the CDR3 DNA reads TGTGCCAGCAGCTATGAGATCGGATTTGACACTGAAGCTTTCTTT.

This chain connects TRBV6-5 to TRBJ1-4; D possibly corresponds to TRBD1 (5 bases). V shed 5 bases and J shed 4 bases, with 11 bases lying between them. The CDR3 totals 14 residues. Looked up from germline, CDR1 is MNHEY and CDR2 is SVGAGI. The CDR3: CASSRMRGNEKLFF. DNA for the CDR3: TGTGCCAGCAGTCGGATGAGGGGTAATGAAAAACTGTTTTTT.